Listed below are T cell receptor beta chains from one sample, sequenced in a study of Ad26.COV2.S vaccination and SARS-CoV-2 variants. Data came from immunoSEQ multiplex PCR; TCRdb stores just in-frame clones and leaves some out. Here the sample spans roughly 410,000 clones, roughly 80% being singletons. The input for sequencing was peripheral blood, taken in a trial of Ad26.COV2.S vaccine versus placebo. These receptors all stem from a person between 18 and 65 years old who received the Ad26.COV2.S COVID-19 vaccine or a placebo. CDR3s include the opening cysteine and the closing phenylalanine or tryptophan. Each record gives: J gene, clone size, V gene, D gene, CDR3 DNA, CDR3 protein. D genes are given only for firm matches. Clone size is not always given. Where it is, it says once, few, many or a class for expanded clones.

TRBJ1-1 | . | TRBV29-1 | . | TGCAGCGTTGTTAGGGACCTCATGAACACTGAAGCTTTCTTT | CSVVRDLMNTEAFF
TRBJ2-3 | . | TRBV7-9 | . | TGTGCCAGCAGCTTAGCGGCACAGTTCACAGATACGCAGTATTTT | CASSLAAQFTDTQYF
TRBJ2-7 | . | TRBV4-1 | . | TGCGCCAGCAGCCAAGATCGGCAGGGGAGCTCCTACGAGCAGTACTTC | CASSQDRQGSSYEQYF
TRBJ2-7 | few | TRBV3-1/TRBV3-2 | TRBD2 | TGTGCCAGCAGCCAAGAGGTTGCGGGGGGGGCCTACGAGCAGTACTTC | CASSQEVAGGAYEQYF
TRBJ2-1 | . | TRBV7-2 | . | TGTGCCAGCAGCCCTACGCTGCTAAGCTCCTACAATGAGCAGTTCTTC | CASSPTLLSSYNEQFF
TRBJ1-5 | few | TRBV19 | . | TGTGCCAGTAGTATGTACAGGGCCAGCAATCAGCCCCAGCATTTT | CASSMYRASNQPQHF
TRBJ1-2 | few | TRBV6-1 | . | TGTGCCAGCAGTGAGGGCAGGGCCTATGGCTACACCTTC | CASSEGRAYGYTF
TRBJ2-6 | few | TRBV19 | . | TGTGCCAGTAGTCCCCGGGACGGTGGGGCCAACGTCCTGACTTTC | CASSPRDGGANVLTF
TRBJ2-2 | . | TRBV5-6 | . | TGTGCCAGCAGCTTGTTAGGGGCCGGGGAGCTGTTTTTT | CASSLLGAGELFF
TRBJ2-5 | . | TRBV2 | . | TGTGCCAGCAGAGACGACCAAGAGACGGATGGGGGGACCCAGTACTTC | CASRDDQETDGGTQYF
TRBJ1-1 | . | TRBV4-2 | . | TGTGCCAGCAGCCAACTTGAGGGCAGTCCGGGAGATTTCTTT | CASSQLEGSPGDFF
TRBJ1-1 | . | TRBV7-3 | . | TGTGCCAGCAGCGCAAGTCCCCAGAGCAGAGCTTTCTTT | CASSASPQSRAFF
TRBJ1-5 | . | TRBV6-6 | . | TGTGCCAGCCGCTTCGAGGGAGCCCAGCATTTT | CASRFEGAQHF
TRBJ2-7 | . | TRBV6-5 | . | TGTGCCAGCAGTTCTCTCTCCGGGACGCTCAGCGAGCAGTACTTC | CASSSLSGTLSEQYF
TRBJ2-7 | . | TRBV7-9 | . | TGTGCCAGCAGCCGTTCCCTGGGGGCGCAGCGCGAGCAGTACTTC | CASSRSLGAQREQYF
TRBJ2-7 | few | TRBV7-6 | . | TGTGCCAGCAGCACCGGACACCGCTCGAGTTCCTACGAGCAGTACTTC | CASSTGHRSSSYEQYF
TRBJ2-1 | . | TRBV18 | . | TGTGCCAGCTCCACCTATCAGGGCCCGTACAATGAGCAGTTCTTC | CASSTYQGPYNEQFF
TRBJ2-7 | . | TRBV28 | . | TGTGCCAGCAGTTTCCCTGGCCCTTACGAGCAGTACTTC | CASSFPGPYEQYF
TRBJ2-7 | few | TRBV7-2 | . | TGTGCCAGCAGCTTAGTGAGCGTTTACGAGCAGTACTTC | CASSLVSVYEQYF
TRBJ1-1 | . | TRBV29-1 | TRBD1 | TGCAGCGCCGAGGGGGCTGTTCACTTGAACACTGAAGCTTTCTTT | CSAEGAVHLNTEAFF
TRBJ2-7 | . | TRBV5-1 | TRBD2 | TGCGCCAGCAGCTTAACTAGCGGGAGCATCGAGCAGTACTTC | CASSLTSGSIEQYF
TRBJ2-7 | . | TRBV3-1/TRBV3-2 | . | TGTGCCAGCAGCCAAGATAACCTCTACGAGCAGTACTTC | CASSQDNLYEQYF
TRBJ2-5 | . | TRBV7-9 | . | TGTGCCAGCAGCTTAGCCCCCCGCGGGACCAAAGAGACCCAGTACTTC | CASSLAPRGTKETQYF
TRBJ2-3 | . | TRBV12-5 | TRBD2 | TGTGCTAGTGGTTTTCCGGGACTAGCGCGAACAGATACGCAGTATTTT | CASGFPGLARTDTQYF
TRBJ2-1 | once | TRBV6-5 | TRBD1 | TGTGCCAGCAGTCGGGCAGGGGGAGATGAGCAGTTCTTC | CASSRAGGDEQFF
TRBJ2-3 | . | TRBV6-2/TRBV6-3 | . | TGTGCCAGCAGTCCCCGTCGGGGTGGCGGGGGCACAGATACGCAGTATTTT | CASSPRRGGGGTDTQYF
TRBJ2-6 | . | TRBV6-5 | TRBD2 | TGTGCCAGCATTCTACTAGCGGCTGGGGCCAACGTCCTGACTTTC | CASILLAAGANVLTF
TRBJ2-1 | . | TRBV19 | . | TGTGCCAGTCGGGGGAGAGGGGGCTACAATGAGCAGTTCTTC | CASRGRGGYNEQFF
TRBJ1-6 | many | TRBV6-4 | . | TGTGCCAGCAGTGACTCGACAGATAATTCACCCCTCCACTTT | CASSDSTDNSPLHF
TRBJ1-5 | . | TRBV6-5 | . | TGTGCCAGCAGTTCACATCAGGGGCTGAATCAGCCCCAGCATTTT | CASSSHQGLNQPQHF
TRBJ2-5 | . | TRBV11-2 | . | TGTGCCAGCAGCGGTGGGAACCTGCCAGGGAGCCTCCAAGAGACCCAGTACTTC | CASSGGNLPGSLQETQYF
TRBJ2-1 | . | TRBV4-3 | . | TGCGCCAGCAGCCAAGAGGGAAGCTCCTACAATGAGCAGTTCTTC | CASSQEGSSYNEQFF
TRBJ2-1 | once | TRBV2 | . | TGTGCCAGCAGTCGGCTGTCCAATGAGCAGTTCTTC | CASSRLSNEQFF
TRBJ1-3 | . | TRBV5-4 | . | TGTGCCAGCAGCCTGGGACTGCACTCTGGAAACACCATATATTTT | CASSLGLHSGNTIYF
TRBJ2-1 | . | TRBV9 | . | TGTGCCAGCAGCGTAGCCCCGTTCTTC | CASSVAPFF
TRBJ1-4 | . | TRBV2 | TRBD1 | TGTGCCAGCAGGTCCCGGACAGGGATTAATGAAAAACTGTTTTTT | CASRSRTGINEKLFF
TRBJ2-7 | . | TRBV6-4 | TRBD1 | TGTGCCCGCCGTGAGTGCACCTCGACAGGGGACTACGAGCAGTACTTC | CARRECTSTGDYEQYF
TRBJ2-2 | . | TRBV6-5 | . | TGTGCCAGCAGTACCTACAGGGGGGGCACCGGGGAGCTGTTTTTT | CASSTYRGGTGELFF
TRBJ1-5 | few | TRBV19 | . | TGTGCCAGTACCCCTGCCCTTCATCAGCCCCAGCATTTT | CASTPALHQPQHF
TRBJ2-7 | . | TRBV4-1 | TRBD1 | TGCGCCAGCAGCGTAGAAGGGACAGTAGGGCCCTACGAGCAGTACTTC | CASSVEGTVGPYEQYF
TRBJ2-2 | . | TRBV6-5 | TRBD1 | TGTGCCAGCAGACGGACAGGGGGCGTCGGGGAGCTGTTTTTT | CASRRTGGVGELFF
TRBJ1-5 | . | TRBV10-3 | TRBD1 | TGTGCCACCAACTTCGGACAGGGGTTGAATCAGCCCCAGCATTTT | CATNFGQGLNQPQHF
TRBJ1-6 | . | TRBV30 | . | TGTGCCTGGAGTAGGGAGTACTCACCCCTCCACTTT | CAWSREYSPLHF
TRBJ2-7 | . | TRBV18 | . | TGTGCCAGCTCATCACAACCGGGCCGTTCCTACGAGCAGTACTTC | CASSSQPGRSYEQYF
TRBJ2-7 | . | TRBV11-3 | . | TGTGCCAGCAGCTTAGGATCAGGCTACGAGCAGTACTTC | CASSLGSGYEQYF
TRBJ1-2 | . | TRBV12-5 | TRBD1 | TGTGCTAGTGGGGACGTCACAGGGGCGGCCTATGGCTACACCTTC | CASGDVTGAAYGYTF
TRBJ2-4 | . | TRBV28 | TRBD2 | TGTGCCAGCAGTCCACCGTCCCTACTAGCGGGAGTGGCCAAAAACATTCAGTACTTC | CASSPPSLLAGVAKNIQYF
TRBJ2-1 | . | TRBV28 | TRBD2 | TGTGCCAGCAGTGCCTCAGCGGGAGTTTACAATGAGCAGTTCTTC | CASSASAGVYNEQFF
TRBJ2-2 | . | TRBV10-3 | TRBD2 | TGTGCCATCAGTGAGCTAGCGGGAGGGACAAACACCGGGGAGCTGTTTTTT | CAISELAGGTNTGELFF